A selection of T cell receptor beta chains follows, all from one sample in a study of human T cells and chemical hapten exposure. TCRdb recomputed calls from the RACE reads with MiXCR, one row per CDR3 protein. The data contain tens of thousands of distinct CDR3 sequences, around 9.3% of them singletons. This sample comprised whole blood, obtained in connection with sensitization to the hapten diphenylcyclopropenone (DPC). The receptor set was obtained from a woman aged 50 to 60 with alopecia areata. Some clones in this sample may be carry-over from other donors' samples. CDR3s include the opening cysteine and the closing phenylalanine or tryptophan. Each record gives: clone size, D gene, V gene, J gene, CDR3 DNA, CDR3 protein. A D gene is named only where the DNA matches it firmly. Some rows have no size entry. The others give once, few or many, or a class for an expanded clone.

size: -; D: -; V: TRBV6-1; J: TRBJ1-5; DNA: TGTGCCAGCAGTGAAGCGCGCGCAGGGTTTCAGCCCCAGCATTTT; CDR3: CASSEARAGFQPQHF
size: -; D: -; V: TRBV29-1; J: TRBJ2-1; DNA: TGCAGCGTTGAAGGGGACGCCAAGCAGTTCTTC; CDR3: CSVEGDAKQFF
size: many; D: -; V: TRBV6-6; J: TRBJ1-1; DNA: TGTGCCAGCAGGGACAGCATGAACACTGAAGCTTTCTTT; CDR3: CASRDSMNTEAFF
size: -; D: TRBD2; V: TRBV18; J: TRBJ2-1; DNA: TGTGCCAGCTCACCTCTTAGACTAGCGGGATACAATGAGCAGTTCTTC; CDR3: CASSPLRLAGYNEQFF
size: many; D: TRBD2; V: TRBV6-6; J: TRBJ2-4; DNA: TGTGCCAGCAGTTACTCCCTAGCGGGAGGGCCTGATGCTCCAAACATTCAGTACTTC; CDR3: CASSYSLAGGPDAPNIQYF
size: many; D: -; V: TRBV7-9; J: TRBJ1-1; DNA: TGTGCCAGCAGCTTTTCTCAGGAGTACACTGAAGCTTTCTTT; CDR3: CASSFSQEYTEAFF
size: -; D: -; V: TRBV5-1; J: TRBJ2-5; DNA: TGCGCCAGCAGAGTAGGCAGCCAAGAGACCCAGTACTTC; CDR3: CASRVGSQETQYF
size: few; D: -; V: TRBV3-1; J: TRBJ2-7; DNA: TGTGCCAGCAGCGGGCAGGAGTCCTACGAGCAGTACTTC; CDR3: CASSGQESYEQYF
size: -; D: -; V: TRBV11-2; J: TRBJ1-3; DNA: TGTGCCAGCAGCTTAGAGCTAACAGAGAGCTCTGGAAACACCATATATTTT; CDR3: CASSLELTESSGNTIYF
size: many; D: -; V: TRBV28; J: TRBJ2-7; DNA: TGTGCCAGCAGTTTAGCGTATGAGGGGCAGTACTTC; CDR3: CASSLAYEGQYF
size: few; D: -; V: TRBV28; J: TRBJ1-1; DNA: TGTGCCAGCACCCAGGGTGGTTTGGGGACTGAAGCTTTCTTT; CDR3: CASTQGGLGTEAFF
size: many; D: -; V: TRBV28; J: TRBJ2-5; DNA: TGTGCCACCAGGTCCCTTGGGGCGCGGGTCAGGAAGAAAACCCAGTACTTC; CDR3: CATRSLGARVRKKTQYF
size: many; D: -; V: TRBV20-1; J: TRBJ2-4; DNA: TGCAGTGCTAGAAGTTCGGCCAAAAACATTCAGTACTTC; CDR3: CSARSSAKNIQYF
size: many; D: -; V: TRBV7-2; J: TRBJ1-1; DNA: TGTGCCAGCAGCCCTGACAGTCGGAGAGGGGTTACTGAAGCTTTCTTT; CDR3: CASSPDSRRGVTEAFF
size: many; D: -; V: TRBV7-2; J: TRBJ1-4; DNA: TGTGCCAGCAGCTTAGTTTCGGGGGATGAAAAACTGTTTTTT; CDR3: CASSLVSGDEKLFF
size: many; D: TRBD2; V: TRBV5-6; J: TRBJ2-2; DNA: TGTGCCAGCAGCTCCTTACTAGCGGACACGTGGAGCACCGGGGAGCTGTTTTTT; CDR3: CASSSLLADTWSTGELFF
size: many; D: TRBD1; V: TRBV27; J: TRBJ2-7; DNA: TGTGCCAGCAGTCTAGGACAGGGGGCGCCTTACGAGCAGTACTTC; CDR3: CASSLGQGAPYEQYF
size: -; D: -; V: TRBV7-9; J: TRBJ2-1; DNA: TGTGCCAGCAGCTTTTGGGGGAAAGATTACAATGAGCAGTTCTTC; CDR3: CASSFWGKDYNEQFF
size: few; D: -; V: TRBV7-2; J: TRBJ2-3; DNA: TGTGCCAGCAGCTTAGTTGGGACTCCTCGCACAGATACGCAGTATTTT; CDR3: CASSLVGTPRTDTQYF
size: medium-sized; D: -; V: TRBV7-2; J: TRBJ2-4; DNA: TGTGCCAGCAGCTTGGACACTAGAATAGCCAAAAACATTCAGTACTTC; CDR3: CASSLDTRIAKNIQYF
size: few; D: -; V: TRBV10-3; J: TRBJ2-1; DNA: TGTGCCATCAGTGAGCGGGGCTACAATGAGCAGTTCTTC; CDR3: CAISERGYNEQFF
size: many; D: -; V: TRBV11-2; J: TRBJ2-5; DNA: TGTGCCAGCAGCTTATGGGGTCGACGGGTTCAAGAGACCCAGTACTTC; CDR3: CASSLWGRRVQETQYF
size: many; D: -; V: TRBV13; J: TRBJ2-1; DNA: TGTGCCAGCAGCGAGGTCGGGAATGAGCAGTTCTTC; CDR3: CASSEVGNEQFF
size: many; D: TRBD2; V: TRBV20-1; J: TRBJ2-7; DNA: TGCAGTGCTAGTCCACTAGCGGACTCCTACGAGCAGTACTTC; CDR3: CSASPLADSYEQYF
size: few; D: -; V: TRBV4-1; J: TRBJ2-1; DNA: TGCGCCAGCAGCCAAGGGGCGTGGGACAATGAGCAGTTCTTC; CDR3: CASSQGAWDNEQFF
size: many; D: -; V: TRBV3-1; J: TRBJ2-2; DNA: TGTGCCAGCAGCCCGGCACTGAACACCGGGGAGCTGTTTTTT; CDR3: CASSPALNTGELFF
size: many; D: -; V: TRBV7-6; J: TRBJ2-6; DNA: TGTGCCAGCAGCCGGAAAAGGGGGGCTGGGGCCAACGTCCTGACTTTC; CDR3: CASSRKRGAGANVLTF
size: many; D: -; V: TRBV2; J: TRBJ1-6; DNA: TGTGCCAGCAGGGGGGGTCCGAGGAATTCACCCCTCCACTTT; CDR3: CASRGGPRNSPLHF
size: few; D: -; V: TRBV20-1; J: TRBJ2-7; DNA: TGCAGTGCTGATAGAAGAGAAGGCCCTAGAGACGAGCAGTACTTC; CDR3: CSADRREGPRDEQYF
size: -; D: TRBD2; V: TRBV19; J: TRBJ2-1; DNA: TGTGCCAGTAGTACACGGACTAGCCGCCGCTCGAATGAGCAGTTCTTC; CDR3: CASSTRTSRRSNEQFF
size: -; D: -; V: TRBV7-2; J: TRBJ1-3; DNA: TGTGCCAGCAGCTCAAAAAACGCCATCTCTGGAAACACCATATATTTT; CDR3: CASSSKNAISGNTIYF
size: many; D: -; V: TRBV24-1; J: TRBJ1-2; DNA: TGTGCCACCAGCGGAGAGGGCGGCTATGGCTACACCTTC; CDR3: CATSGEGGYGYTF